The 20 T cell receptor beta chains below were found in one sample sequenced in a study of T cells after yellow fever vaccination. TCRdb re-called the 5' RACE reads with MiXCR, one entry per CDR3 protein. The data hold a few hundred thousand distinct CDR3 sequences, with roughly 3.5% observed a single time. The source was PBMCs, collected on the day of the yellow fever booster vaccination. Source of these receptors: a man in his late teens or twenties who received the YFV17D yellow fever vaccine.

The chain couples TRBV30 to TRBJ2-2, with TRBD1 matching over 8 bases. J lost 7 bases, V lost 4 bases, and 5 bases had no gene match. Germline V gives CDR1 GTSNPN, CDR2 SVGIG (reference sequence). This CDR3 comprises 13 residues. The CDR3 region is CAWNGQGVGELFF. The CDR3 DNA follows: TGTGCCTGGAACGGACAGGGAGTCGGGGAGCTGTTTTTT.

This clonotype appeared many times. This chain connects TRBV20-1 to TRBJ2-4; D is tentatively TRBD1 or TRBD2 (7 bases each). V lost 0 bases, J lost 10 bases, and 16 bases lay in between. This CDR3 spans 14 amino acids. Germline CDR1 is DFQATT and CDR2 is SNEGSKA (reference sequence). The CDR3 sequence: CSARERRQGGIQYF. Written as DNA, the CDR3 is TGCAGTGCTAGAGAGAGGAGACAGGGAGGGATTCAGTACTTC.

This clonotype was seen many times. The chain carries TRBV27 and TRBJ2-3; D unclear. The CDR3 totals 13 residues. Germline V gene lookup returns CDR1 MNHEY and CDR2 SMNVEV (reference sequence). V was shortened by 3 bases and J by 0 bases, with 4 bases between the two germline ends. The DNA of the CDR3 is TGTGCCAGCAGTTTCATGAGCACAGATACGCAGTATTTT. Protein: CASSFMSTDTQYF.

This clonotype was seen at least ten times. The V and J genes are TRBV7-2 and TRBJ2-1; the D gene is possibly TRBD1 (6 bases). This CDR3 is built from 14 residues. The V gene lost 0 bases and the J gene lost 8 bases, with 11 bases spanning the gap. Germline CDR1 SGHTA, CDR2 FQGNSA. The chain's CDR3 is CASSLASRGYEQFF. The CDR3 nucleotides read TGTGCCAGCAGCTTAGCGAGCAGGGGTTATGAGCAGTTCTTC.

This rearrangement joins TRBV5-5 to TRBJ1-4; no definite D call. The ends were cut back, 0 bases at V and 8 bases at J, with 11 bases in the middle. CDR3 length: 14 amino acids. CDR1 is SGHKS and CDR2 is YYEKEE in the germline V gene (reference sequence). CDR3 bases: TGTGCCAGCAGCTTGGGAGGGCTAGAGGAAAAACTGTTTTTT. Translation: CASSLGGLEEKLFF. The full variable domain, in which reference TRBV5-5 and TRBJ1-4 provide the parts outside the CDR3, is DAGVTQSPTHLIKTRGQQVTLRCSPISGHKSVSWYQQVLGQGPQFIFQYYEKEERGRGNFPDRFSARQFPNYSSELNVNALLLGDSALYLCASSLGGLEEKLFFGSGTQLSVL.

The chain has TRBV12-3 or TRBV12-4 and TRBJ1-5; D perhaps matches TRBD1 (6 bases). V lost 3 bases and J lost 0, with 9 bases in between. The CDR3 loop spans 15 amino acids. The CDR3 protein is CASSFRTDSNQPQHF. The CDR3 coding sequence is TGTGCCAGCAGTTTCCGGACAGATAGCAATCAGCCCCAGCATTTT.

The chain carries TRBV9 and TRBJ1-1, with a tentative D call TRBD1 (6 bases). V was clipped by 4 bases and J by 7 bases, with 14 bases between them. There are 13 residues in the CDR3. Germline assignment: CDR1 SGDLS and CDR2 YYNGEE. The CDR3 protein is CASSPEGEGEAFF. In DNA, the CDR3 is TGTGCCAGCAGCCCGGAGGGGGAGGGTGAAGCTTTCTTT.

This clonotype was counted many times. The chain links TRBV4-1 to TRBJ1-6; D call uncertain. Germline V gene sequence: CDR1 MGHRA, CDR2 YSYEKL. The ends were cut back, 4 bases at V and 7 bases at J, with 14 bases in the middle. This CDR3 region has 15 residues. In nucleotides, the CDR3 is TGCGCCAGCAGCCCTCAGCTCGGTGGGAATTCACCCCTCCACTTT. Its translation is CASSPQLGGNSPLHF.

The rearrangement joins TRBV29-1 to TRBJ2-2; 7 nucleotides match TRBD2. The CDR3 is 11 residues long. Trimming cost V 7 bases and J 5 bases; bases outside gene matches: 1. Germline V gene sequence: CDR1 SQVTM, CDR2 ANQGSEA. The CDR3 DNA sequence: TGCAGCGCCGGGAGGACCGGGGAGCTGTTTTTT. Translating gives CSAGRTGELFF.

The table lists this clonotype with many counts. The chain is built from TRBV7-8 and TRBJ2-1; D might be TRBD1 or TRBD2, each matching 5 bases. The CDR3 consists of 12 residues. Germline V gives CDR1 SGHVS, CDR2 FQNEAQ. V lost 6 bases, J lost 5 bases, and 8 bases lay in between. This chain's CDR3 is CASSWDHNEQFF. CDR3 DNA: TGTGCCAGCAGTTGGGACCACAATGAGCAGTTCTTC.

This clonotype was counted at least ten times. The J gene is TRBJ2-7, the V gene TRBV12-3 or TRBV12-4, with TRBD1 matching over 11 bases. Trimming at V came to 2 bases and at J to 4 bases, leaving 4 bases not matched to a gene. The CDR3 runs 15 residues. CDR3 residues: CASSLFRDRGYEQYF. The CDR3 coding sequence is TGTGCCAGCAGTTTATTCCGGGACAGGGGGTACGAGCAGTACTTC.

This clonotype was seen only a few times. V gene TRBV28 combines with J gene TRBJ1-2; no clear D gene. Germline loops: CDR1 MDHEN, CDR2 SYDVKM. Trimming left V 3 bases short and J 8 bases short, with 13 bases between. This CDR3 is built from 13 residues. CDR3 nucleotide sequence: TGTGCCAGCAGTTTCAAAGGGTTTGGCGGCTACACCTTC. It yields the protein CASSFKGFGGYTF.

This chain connects TRBV5-1 to TRBJ2-7; TRBD2 is a possible D gene (6 bases). Trimming took off 7 bases at V and 6 bases at J, with 20 bases between the two ends. The germline CDR1 and CDR2 sequences are SGHRS and YFSETQ. The CDR3 length is 14 residues. The CDR3 spells CASVGGDLRSEQYF. CDR3 DNA sequence: TGCGCCAGCGTCGGAGGGGACCTACGGTCCGAGCAGTACTTC.

There are many counts of this clonotype. V is TRBV6-2 or TRBV6-3 and J is TRBJ2-1; 12 nucleotides line up with TRBD2. This CDR3 has 16 residues. Trimming took 6 bases from V and 5 from J; bases not matched to a gene: 8. Germline CDR1 MNHEY, CDR2 SVGEGT. In nucleotides, the CDR3 is TGTGCCAGCAGCTCCTGGACTAGCGGGGCAAACAATGAGCAGTTCTTC. Translated, it gives CASSSWTSGANNEQFF.

This clonotype was observed at least ten times. The rearrangement uses TRBV7-8 and TRBJ1-3; unclear D gene. V gave up 5 bases and J gave up 4 bases, with 6 bases separating them. The germline V gene encodes CDR1 SGHVS and CDR2 FQNEAQ. There are 12 residues in the CDR3. The CDR3 loop is CASSVSGNTIYF. CDR3 in DNA: TGTGCCAGCAGCGTATCAGGAAACACCATATATTTT.

This clonotype was recorded at least ten times. The rearrangement links TRBV6-5 to TRBJ1-1, with 8 bases identical to TRBD1. Germline V CDR1 and CDR2: MNHEY, SVGAGI. This CDR3 spans 17 amino acids. The ends lost 0 bases at V and 4 bases at J; junction bases unmatched: 10. The chain's CDR3 is CASSYSMAQGAGTEAFF. Here the CDR3 DNA reads TGTGCCAGCAGTTACTCCATGGCTCAGGGGGCTGGCACTGAAGCTTTCTTT.

This clonotype was seen a few times. The V and J genes are TRBV6-2 or TRBV6-3 and TRBJ2-5; D not certain. CDR1 MNHEY and CDR2 SVGEGT come from the germline V gene. V lost 6 bases and J 5 bases, leaving 13 bases between the germline ends. The CDR3 covers 13 residues. The CDR3 is CASSSNFGETQYF. DNA of the CDR3: TGTGCCAGCAGCTCCAACTTCGGCGAGACCCAGTACTTC.

The V gene is TRBV5-1, the J gene TRBJ2-1; 11 bases map to TRBD2. Germline V gives CDR1 SGHRS, CDR2 YFSETQ. This CDR3 contains 17 residues. V shed 3 bases, J shed 9 bases, and the junction held 14 bases outside the gene matches. CDR3 bases: TGCGCCAGCAGCTCCCCCCGGGGTAGCGGGGGGGGCACTGAGCAGTTCTTC. Its translation is CASSSPRGSGGGTEQFF.

On this clonotype itself: One end of the junction is discordant with germline, which a read error may explain. The genes are TRBV7-7 and TRBJ2-2; D remains unclear. Germline CDR1 reads SSHAT; CDR2 reads FNYEAQ (reference sequence). This CDR3 region has 16 residues. The CDR3 bases are TGTGCTAGCAGCTTAGGCCCGACCACATTCACCGGGGAGCTGTTTTTT. This codes for CASSLGPTTFTGELFF.

This chain links TRBV18 with TRBJ1-1; D gene unclear. V was cut by 3 bases and J by 2 bases, with 10 bases left in between. The CDR3 length is 14 residues. The germline V gene has CDR1 KGHSH and CDR2 LQKENI. As DNA, the CDR3 is TGTGCCAGCTCACCGGAGGGCAGCAACACTGAAGCTTTCTTT. Translation gives CASSPEGSNTEAFF.